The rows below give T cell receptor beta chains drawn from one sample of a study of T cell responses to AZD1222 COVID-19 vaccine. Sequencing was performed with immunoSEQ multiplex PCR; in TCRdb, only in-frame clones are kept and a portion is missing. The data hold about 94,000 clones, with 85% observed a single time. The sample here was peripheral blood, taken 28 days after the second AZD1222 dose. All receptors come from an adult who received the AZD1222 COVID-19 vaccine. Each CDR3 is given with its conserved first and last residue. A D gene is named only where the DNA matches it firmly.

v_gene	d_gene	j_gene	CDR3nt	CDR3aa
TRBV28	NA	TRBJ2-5	TGTGCCAGCAAAGCCCAAGAGACCCAGTACTTC	CASKAQETQYF
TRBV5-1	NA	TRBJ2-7	TGCGCCAGCAGCTATCCTACAGGGGGGGTGCAGTACTTC	CASSYPTGGVQYF
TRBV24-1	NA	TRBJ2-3	TGTGCCACCAGCGGTCCCACAGATACGCAGTATTTT	CATSGPTDTQYF
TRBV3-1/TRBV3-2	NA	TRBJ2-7	TGTGCCAGCAGCCAAGGCTACGAGCAGTACTTC	CASSQGYEQYF
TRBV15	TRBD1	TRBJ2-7	TGTGCCACCAGCCCCGGGACAGGGGACTACGAGCAGTACTTC	CATSPGTGDYEQYF
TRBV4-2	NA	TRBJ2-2	TGTGCCAGCAGCCAAGCCCTAGGCGGGAACACCGGGGAGCTGTTTTTT	CASSQALGGNTGELFF
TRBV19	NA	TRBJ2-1	TGTGCCAGTAGTTTCAGGTCCAATGAGCAGTTCTTC	CASSFRSNEQFF
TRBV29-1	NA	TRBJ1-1	TGCAGCGTACAACAGGGTTTGAACACTGAAGCTTTCTTT	CSVQQGLNTEAFF
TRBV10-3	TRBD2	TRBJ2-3	TGTGCCATCAGTGAAGGACTAGCGGGAGCAGATACGCAGTATTTT	CAISEGLAGADTQYF
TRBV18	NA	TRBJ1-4	TGTGCCAGCTCCTCATCAGTACAGGGAGCGGTGGAAAAACTGTTTTTT	CASSSSVQGAVEKLFF
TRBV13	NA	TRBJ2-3	TGTGCCAGCAGCTTAGCTCGATGGGGAGGCGGCAGGACAGATACGCAGTATTTT	CASSLARWGGGRTDTQYF
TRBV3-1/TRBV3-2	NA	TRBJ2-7	TGTGCCAGCAGCCACACCGACTTC	CASSHTDF
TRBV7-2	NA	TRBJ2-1	TGTGCCAGCAGCTTAGACATGGGGGTGGAGCAGTTCTTC	CASSLDMGVEQFF
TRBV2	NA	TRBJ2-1	TGTGCCAGCAGTATTTTAGGTTCCAAGGATGAGCAGTTCTTC	CASSILGSKDEQFF
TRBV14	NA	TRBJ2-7	TGTGCCAGCAGCCTTGGACGGTTATACGAGCAGTACTTC	CASSLGRLYEQYF